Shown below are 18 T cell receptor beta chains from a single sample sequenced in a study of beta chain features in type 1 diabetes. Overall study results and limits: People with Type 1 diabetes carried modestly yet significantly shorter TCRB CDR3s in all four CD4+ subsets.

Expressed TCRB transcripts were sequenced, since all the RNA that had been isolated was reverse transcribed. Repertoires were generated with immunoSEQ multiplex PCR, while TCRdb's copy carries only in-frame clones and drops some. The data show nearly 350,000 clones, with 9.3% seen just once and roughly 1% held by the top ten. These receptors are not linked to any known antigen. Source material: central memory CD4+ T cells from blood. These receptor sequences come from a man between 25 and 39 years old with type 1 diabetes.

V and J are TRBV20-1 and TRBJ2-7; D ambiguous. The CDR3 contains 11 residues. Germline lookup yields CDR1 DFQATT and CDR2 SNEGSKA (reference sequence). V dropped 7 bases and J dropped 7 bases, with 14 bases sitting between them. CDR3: CSVPGLGEQYF. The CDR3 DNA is TGCAGTGTCCCGGGCCTGGGGGAGCAGTACTTC.

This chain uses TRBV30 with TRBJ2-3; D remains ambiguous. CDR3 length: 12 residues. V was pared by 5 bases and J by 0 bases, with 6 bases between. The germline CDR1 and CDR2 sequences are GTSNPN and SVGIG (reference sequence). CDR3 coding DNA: TGTGCCTGGGAGAGGAGCACAGATACGCAGTATTTT. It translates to CAWERSTDTQYF.

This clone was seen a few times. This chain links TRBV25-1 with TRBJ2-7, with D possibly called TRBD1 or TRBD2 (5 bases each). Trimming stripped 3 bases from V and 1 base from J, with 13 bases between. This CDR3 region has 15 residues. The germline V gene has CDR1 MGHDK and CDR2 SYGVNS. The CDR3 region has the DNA TGTGCCAGCAGTGATAGTGGGACCGCTTCCTACGAGCAGTACTTC. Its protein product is CASSDSGTASYEQYF.

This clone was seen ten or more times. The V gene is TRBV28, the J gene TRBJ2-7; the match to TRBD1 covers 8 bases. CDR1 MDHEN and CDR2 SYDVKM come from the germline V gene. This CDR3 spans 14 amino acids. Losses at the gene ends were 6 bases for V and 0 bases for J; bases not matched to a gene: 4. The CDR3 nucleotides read TGTGCCAGCAGCCGGACAGGGAGCTCCTACGAGCAGTACTTC. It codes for CASSRTGSSYEQYF.

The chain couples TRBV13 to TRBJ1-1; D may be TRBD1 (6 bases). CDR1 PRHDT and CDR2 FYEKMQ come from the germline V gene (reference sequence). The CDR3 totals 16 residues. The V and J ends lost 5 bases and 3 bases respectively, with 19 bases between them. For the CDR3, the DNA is TGTGCCAGCAGCCGAGATGTGGGGGCGTGGGACACTGAAGCTTTCTTT. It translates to CASSRDVGAWDTEAFF.

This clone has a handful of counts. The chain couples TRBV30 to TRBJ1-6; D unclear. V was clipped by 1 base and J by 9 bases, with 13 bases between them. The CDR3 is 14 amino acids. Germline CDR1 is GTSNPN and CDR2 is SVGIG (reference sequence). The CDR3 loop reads CAWSDSGGSSPLHF. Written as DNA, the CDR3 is TGTGCCTGGAGTGATTCGGGCGGGAGTTCACCCCTCCACTTT.

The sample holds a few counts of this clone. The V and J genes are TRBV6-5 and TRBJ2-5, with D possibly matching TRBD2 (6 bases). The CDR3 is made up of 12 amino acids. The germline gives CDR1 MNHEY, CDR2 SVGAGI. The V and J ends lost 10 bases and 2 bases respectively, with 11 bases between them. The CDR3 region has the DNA TGTGCCACGGGGACTGCGCAAGAGACCCAGTACTTC. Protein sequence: CATGTAQETQYF.

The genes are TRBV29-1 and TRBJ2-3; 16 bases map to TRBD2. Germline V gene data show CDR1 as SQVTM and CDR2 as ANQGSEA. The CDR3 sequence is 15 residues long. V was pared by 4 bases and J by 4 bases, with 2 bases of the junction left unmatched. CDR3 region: CSVAGLAGGADTQYF. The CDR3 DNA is TGCAGCGTTGCGGGACTAGCGGGGGGGGCAGATACGCAGTATTTT.

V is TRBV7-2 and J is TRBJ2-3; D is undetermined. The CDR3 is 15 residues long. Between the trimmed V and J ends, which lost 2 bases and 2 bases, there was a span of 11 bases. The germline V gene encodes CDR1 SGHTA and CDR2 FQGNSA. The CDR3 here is CASSLWVSHTDTQYF. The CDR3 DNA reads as TGTGCCAGCAGCTTATGGGTGAGCCACACAGATACGCAGTATTTT.

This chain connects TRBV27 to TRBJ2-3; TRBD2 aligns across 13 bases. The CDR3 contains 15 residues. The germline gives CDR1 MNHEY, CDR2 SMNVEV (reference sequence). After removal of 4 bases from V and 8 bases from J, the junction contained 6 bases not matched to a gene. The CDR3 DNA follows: TGTGCCAGCAGTTCGGGGAGACTAGCGGGGGGTACGCAGTATTTT. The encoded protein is CASSSGRLAGGTQYF.

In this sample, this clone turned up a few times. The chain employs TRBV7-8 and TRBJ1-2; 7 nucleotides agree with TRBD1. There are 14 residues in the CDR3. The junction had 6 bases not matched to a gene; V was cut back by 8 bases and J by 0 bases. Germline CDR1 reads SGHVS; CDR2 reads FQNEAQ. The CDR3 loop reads CASGGQFSNYGYTF. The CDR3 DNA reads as TGTGCCAGCGGGGGACAGTTTTCTAACTATGGCTACACCTTC. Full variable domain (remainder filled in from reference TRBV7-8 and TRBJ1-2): GAGVSQSPRYKVAKRGQDVALRCDPISGHVSLFWYQQALGQGPEFLTYFQNEAQLDKSGLPSDRFFAERPEGSVSTLKIQRTQQEDSAVYLCASGGQFSNYGYTFGSGTRLTVV.

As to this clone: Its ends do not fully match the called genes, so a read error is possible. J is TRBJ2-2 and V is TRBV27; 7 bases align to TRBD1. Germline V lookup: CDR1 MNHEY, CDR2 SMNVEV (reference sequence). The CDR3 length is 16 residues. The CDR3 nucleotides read TGTGCCAGCAGTTTAGCCCAGGGGGTGGACACCGAGGAGCTGTTTTTT. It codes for CASSLAQGVDTEELFF.

The CDR3 DNA sequence: TGTGCCAGCAGGGGGACAGGGGGGACGGATTCACCCCTCCACTTT. Its protein is CASRGTGGTDSPLHF. This chain joins TRBV2 and TRBJ1-6; 11 bases map to TRBD1. The length of the CDR3 is 15 residues. The germline CDR1 and CDR2 sequences are SNHLY and FYNNEI. J lost 8 bases, V lost 6 bases, and 6 bases had no gene match.

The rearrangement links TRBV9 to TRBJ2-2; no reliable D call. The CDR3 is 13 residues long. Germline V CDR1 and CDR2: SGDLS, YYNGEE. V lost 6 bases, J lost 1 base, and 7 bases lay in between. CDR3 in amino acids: CASNVGNTGELFF. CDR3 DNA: TGTGCCAGCAACGTCGGGAACACCGGGGAGCTGTTTTTT.

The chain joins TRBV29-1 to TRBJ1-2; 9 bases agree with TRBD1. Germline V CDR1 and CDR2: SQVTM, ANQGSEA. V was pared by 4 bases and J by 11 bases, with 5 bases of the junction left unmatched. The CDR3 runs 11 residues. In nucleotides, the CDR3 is TGCAGCGTTGGGGGACAGGGTGGATACACCTTC. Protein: CSVGGQGGYTF. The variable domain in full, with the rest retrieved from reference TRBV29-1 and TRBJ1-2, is SAVISQKPSRDICQRGTSLTIQCQVDSQVTMMFWYRQQPGQSLTLIATANQGSEATYESGFVIDKFPISRPNLTFSTLTVSNMSPEDSSIYLCSVGGQGGYTFGSGTRLTVV.

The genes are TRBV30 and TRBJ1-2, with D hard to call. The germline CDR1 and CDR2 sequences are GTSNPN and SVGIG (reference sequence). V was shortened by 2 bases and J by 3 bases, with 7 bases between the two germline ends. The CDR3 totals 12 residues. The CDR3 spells CAWSPTYYGYTF. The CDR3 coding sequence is TGTGCCTGGAGTCCGACCTACTATGGCTACACCTTC.

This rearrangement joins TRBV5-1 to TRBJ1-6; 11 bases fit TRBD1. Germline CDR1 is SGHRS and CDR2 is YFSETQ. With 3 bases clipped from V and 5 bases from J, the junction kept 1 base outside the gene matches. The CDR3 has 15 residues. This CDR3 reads CASSWGQGDNSPLHF. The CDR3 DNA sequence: TGCGCCAGCAGCTGGGGACAGGGGGATAATTCACCCCTCCACTTT.

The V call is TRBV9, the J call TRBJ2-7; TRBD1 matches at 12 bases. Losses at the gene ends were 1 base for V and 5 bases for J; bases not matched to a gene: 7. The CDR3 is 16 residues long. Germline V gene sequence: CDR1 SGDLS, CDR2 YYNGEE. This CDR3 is CASSVTGTGGRHEQYF. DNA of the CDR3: TGTGCCAGCAGCGTAACCGGGACAGGGGGCCGACACGAGCAGTACTTC.